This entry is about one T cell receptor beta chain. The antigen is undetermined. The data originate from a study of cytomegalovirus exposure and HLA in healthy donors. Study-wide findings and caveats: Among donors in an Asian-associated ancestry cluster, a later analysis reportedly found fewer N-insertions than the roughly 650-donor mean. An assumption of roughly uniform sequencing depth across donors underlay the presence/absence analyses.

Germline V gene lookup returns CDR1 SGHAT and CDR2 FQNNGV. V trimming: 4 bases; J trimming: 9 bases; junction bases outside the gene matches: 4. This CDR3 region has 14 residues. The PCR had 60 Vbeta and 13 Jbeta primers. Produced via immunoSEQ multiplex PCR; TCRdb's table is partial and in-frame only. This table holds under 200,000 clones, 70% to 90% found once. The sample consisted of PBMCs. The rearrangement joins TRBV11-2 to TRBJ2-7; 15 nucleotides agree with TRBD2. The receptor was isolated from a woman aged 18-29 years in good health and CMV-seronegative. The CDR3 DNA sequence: TGTGCCAGCAGCTGGACTAGCGGGGGGGCCCCGCAGTACTTC. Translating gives CASSWTSGGAPQYF.